The rows below give T cell receptor beta chains drawn from one sample of a study of blood T cell repertoires in COVID-19. The method was immunoSEQ multiplex PCR; TCRdb's version includes in-frame clones alone and lacks a portion of them. This sample carries 280,000 or so clones, less than 85% of them seen once, and the ten largest clones take roughly 2.6%. The sample comprised PBMCs or T cells enriched from blood (not recorded which). Receptors were obtained from a woman between 45 and 60 years old who had recovered from COVID-19. Each CDR3 is given with its conserved first and last residue. Fields, in order: V gene, clone size, D gene, J gene, CDR3 DNA, CDR3 protein. A D gene is named only where the DNA matches it firmly. The size entry is marked missing in some rows and otherwise reads once, few, many or a size class.

V gene: TRBV3-1/TRBV3-2; clone size: -; D gene: TRBD1; J gene: TRBJ1-2; CDR3 DNA: TGTGCCAGCAGCCAACCGGGACAGGTCTATGGCTACACCTTC; CDR3 protein: CASSQPGQVYGYTF
V gene: TRBV11-2; clone size: -; D gene: -; J gene: TRBJ2-7; CDR3 DNA: TGTGCCAGCAGCCGTTGGGAGGCCCCCCAGGAGCAGTACTTC; CDR3 protein: CASSRWEAPQEQYF
V gene: TRBV19; clone size: -; D gene: TRBD1; J gene: TRBJ1-5; CDR3 DNA: TGTGCCAGTAGTAAGGGGGCTGGGAATCAGCCCCAGCATTTT; CDR3 protein: CASSKGAGNQPQHF
V gene: TRBV5-1; clone size: once; D gene: TRBD1; J gene: TRBJ2-7; CDR3 DNA: TGCGCCAGCAGCTTGGCCTACGGCCGGACAGGGCAGTACTTC; CDR3 protein: CASSLAYGRTGQYF
V gene: TRBV4-1; clone size: -; D gene: TRBD2; J gene: TRBJ2-3; CDR3 DNA: TGCGCCAGCAGCCAGGGAATAGCGGGGTCTCAAGATACGCAGTATTTT; CDR3 protein: CASSQGIAGSQDTQYF
V gene: TRBV30; clone size: -; D gene: -; J gene: TRBJ1-5; CDR3 DNA: TGTGCCTGGAGTGTAGGGGCAGGGAACCAGCCCCAGCATTTT; CDR3 protein: CAWSVGAGNQPQHF
V gene: TRBV6-5; clone size: once; D gene: -; J gene: TRBJ1-5; CDR3 DNA: TGTGCCAGCAGGAGCTATCAGCCCCAGCATTTT; CDR3 protein: CASRSYQPQHF
V gene: TRBV3-1/TRBV3-2; clone size: -; D gene: TRBD1; J gene: TRBJ2-3; CDR3 DNA: TGTGCCAGCAGCCTCGGGACAGGGGCAGATACGCAGTATTTT; CDR3 protein: CASSLGTGADTQYF
V gene: TRBV30; clone size: -; D gene: TRBD2; J gene: TRBJ2-7; CDR3 DNA: TGTGCCTGGAGTTGCGGGAGGGGGACTTGCCAGCAGTACTTC; CDR3 protein: CAWSCGRGTCQQYF
V gene: TRBV27; clone size: -; D gene: -; J gene: TRBJ2-7; CDR3 DNA: TGTGCCAGCAGTTTGTCAGGGGCCCTTTACGAGCAGTACTTC; CDR3 protein: CASSLSGALYEQYF
V gene: TRBV25-1; clone size: -; D gene: -; J gene: TRBJ1-2; CDR3 DNA: TGTGCCAGCAGTGAGGGGGCCTCTAACTATGGCTACACCTTC; CDR3 protein: CASSEGASNYGYTF
V gene: TRBV3-1/TRBV3-2; clone size: -; D gene: -; J gene: TRBJ2-7; CDR3 DNA: TGTGCCAGCAGCTCCCAGGGGCTCGGCGAGCAGTACTTC; CDR3 protein: CASSSQGLGEQYF
V gene: TRBV3-1/TRBV3-2; clone size: -; D gene: TRBD1; J gene: TRBJ1-2; CDR3 DNA: TGTGCCAGCAGCTCCGGGACAGGGGGGTATGGCTACACCTTC; CDR3 protein: CASSSGTGGYGYTF
V gene: TRBV5-1; clone size: -; D gene: TRBD1; J gene: TRBJ2-3; CDR3 DNA: TGCGCCAGCACCCGGGACAGAAACACAGATACGCAGTATTTT; CDR3 protein: CASTRDRNTDTQYF
V gene: TRBV2; clone size: -; D gene: TRBD1; J gene: TRBJ1-4; CDR3 DNA: TGTGCCAGCAGAGTGTCAGGGGGTTTGGAAAAACTGTTTTTT; CDR3 protein: CASRVSGGLEKLFF
V gene: TRBV2; clone size: -; D gene: TRBD1; J gene: TRBJ2-5; CDR3 DNA: TGTGCCAGCAGGACAGGGGCATTGGAGACCCAGTACTTC; CDR3 protein: CASRTGALETQYF
V gene: TRBV5-1; clone size: once; D gene: -; J gene: TRBJ2-5; CDR3 DNA: TGCGCCAGCAGTAAAGCGCAAGAGACCCAGTACTTC; CDR3 protein: CASSKAQETQYF
V gene: TRBV4-1; clone size: -; D gene: -; J gene: TRBJ1-2; CDR3 DNA: TGCGCCAGCAGCCGCGGTAGGGACGGGGGAACCAACTATGGCTACACCTTC; CDR3 protein: CASSRGRDGGTNYGYTF
V gene: TRBV6-1; clone size: -; D gene: -; J gene: TRBJ2-1; CDR3 DNA: TGTGCCAGCAGTGAAACGAGCGTCCGGGACTCGGGATACAATGAGCAGTTCTTC; CDR3 protein: CASSETSVRDSGYNEQFF
V gene: TRBV11-3; clone size: -; D gene: -; J gene: TRBJ2-2; CDR3 DNA: TGTGCCAGCAGCCCCTCGGCGGTTTCCGGGGAGCTGTTTTTT; CDR3 protein: CASSPSAVSGELFF